The present T cell receptor (beta chain) was sequenced within a study of shared clonotypes between healthy human individuals. Study-level findings and limits: Larger estimated richness was generally recorded for naive subsets relative to memory subsets.

The CDR3 contains 12 residues. Trimming cost V 5 bases and J 3 bases, with 11 bases left between them. The germline V gene encodes CDR1 GTSNPN and CDR2 SVGIG (reference sequence). As for this clone: The antigen is undetermined.

Replicate sorted-subset PCRs were loaded with 150 to 250 ng DNA, 30,000 to 35,000 T cell genomes. Clones were read by immunoSEQ multiplex PCR, and TCRdb kept only the in-frame ones, dropping some. The sample gives approximately 2.5 million clones, roughly 92% of which show up once; over 0.12% is in the top ten. Donors had no recently reported acute infections or vaccinations and were HIV-negative. This clonotype originated in a man between 18 and 35 years old in good health. The chain links TRBV30 to TRBJ2-7; D not certain. Sequences were obtained from naive CD4+ T cells sorted from blood. The subset here: CD45RA+ positively selected. The CDR3 DNA reads TGTGCCTGGGGAGACACCCGCTACGAGCAGTACTTC. Translated: CAWGDTRYEQYF.